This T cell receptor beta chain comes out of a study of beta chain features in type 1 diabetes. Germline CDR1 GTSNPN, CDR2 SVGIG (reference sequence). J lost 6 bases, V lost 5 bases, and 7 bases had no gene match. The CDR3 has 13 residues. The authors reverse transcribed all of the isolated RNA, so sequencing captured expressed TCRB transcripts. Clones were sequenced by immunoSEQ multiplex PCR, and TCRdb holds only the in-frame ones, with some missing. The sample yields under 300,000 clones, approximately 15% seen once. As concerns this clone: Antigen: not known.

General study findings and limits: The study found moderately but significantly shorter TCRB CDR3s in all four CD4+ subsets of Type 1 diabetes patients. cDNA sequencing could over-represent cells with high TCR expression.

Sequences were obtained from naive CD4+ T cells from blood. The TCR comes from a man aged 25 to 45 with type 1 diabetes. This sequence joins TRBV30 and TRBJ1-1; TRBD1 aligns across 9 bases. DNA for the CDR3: TGTGCCTGGGGGACAGGGCAAGTGGCTGAAGCTTTCTTT. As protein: CAWGTGQVAEAFF.